A selection of T cell receptor beta chains follows, all from one sample in a study of T-cell reconstitution after alpha-beta-depleted transplantation in children. TCRdb re-analysed the PCR reads in MiXCR, keeping a single row per CDR3 protein. The sample includes about 580,000 distinct CDR3 sequences, roughly 23% seen only once; the top ten take 13% to 15%. This specimen consisted of PBMCs, mostly from graft donor cells, obtained 360 days after TCRalphabeta/CD19-depleted stem cell transplant. The receptors stem from a boy in the first two years of life who had a stem cell transplant for acute myeloid leukemia, so the T cells may come from the graft donor. Each CDR3 is given with its conserved first and last residue. Fields, in order: CDR3 DNA, CDR3 protein, clone size, V gene, CDR3 length, J gene, D gene. The D gene is left open where the match is weak. Size is omitted from some rows. Given values are once, few, many or a class for expanded clones.

CDR3nt: TGCAGTGCTACTAGCGGAGGTGAGCAGTTCTTC
CDR3aa: CSATSGGEQFF
abundance: many
v_gene: TRBV20-1
len: 11
j_gene: TRBJ2-1
d_gene: TRBD2

CDR3nt: TGTGCCAGCGGTACGAGGGGGCCGGACAGTCCCTACAATGAGCAGTTCTTC
CDR3aa: CASGTRGPDSPYNEQFF
abundance: many
v_gene: TRBV6-5
len: 17
j_gene: TRBJ2-1
d_gene: TRBD1

CDR3nt: TGTGCCAGCAGCCAAGATGGAAGGACTAGCGGGGTCCTCGCCTACGAGCAGTACTTC
CDR3aa: CASSQDGRTSGVLAYEQYF
abundance: many
v_gene: TRBV3-1
len: 19
j_gene: TRBJ2-7
d_gene: TRBD2

CDR3nt: TGTGCCAGCAGTTTCGCAGCTAACTATGGCTACACCTTC
CDR3aa: CASSFAANYGYTF
abundance: few
v_gene: TRBV12-3/TRBV12-4
len: 13
j_gene: TRBJ1-2
d_gene: .

CDR3nt: TGCAGCGTCGTTGGGGGGCAGGATACGCAGTATTTT
CDR3aa: CSVVGGQDTQYF
abundance: many
v_gene: TRBV29-1
len: 12
j_gene: TRBJ2-3
d_gene: .

CDR3nt: TGCGCCAGCAGCCTCCTCACCCAGCGAGGTATGGGGGAAAAACTGTTTTTT
CDR3aa: CASSLLTQRGMGEKLFF
abundance: many
v_gene: TRBV4-3
len: 17
j_gene: TRBJ1-4
d_gene: .

CDR3nt: TGCGCCAGCAGCTTGGAGGGGGCCCAAGAGACCCAGTACTTC
CDR3aa: CASSLEGAQETQYF
abundance: .
v_gene: TRBV5-1
len: 14
j_gene: TRBJ2-5
d_gene: TRBD1

CDR3nt: TGCAGCGTTGAGCCCAGACAGGGCCTCTATGGCTACACCTTC
CDR3aa: CSVEPRQGLYGYTF
abundance: .
v_gene: TRBV29-1
len: 14
j_gene: TRBJ1-2
d_gene: TRBD1

CDR3nt: TGTGCCAGTGAAGCTAGGGGCGGTGCTAACTATGGCTACACCTTC
CDR3aa: CASEARGGANYGYTF
abundance: .
v_gene: TRBV7-9
len: 15
j_gene: TRBJ1-2
d_gene: .

CDR3nt: TGTGCCAGCAGTCCCTCTAGCGGGGGAAGCACAGATACGCAGTATTTT
CDR3aa: CASSPSSGGSTDTQYF
abundance: .
v_gene: TRBV12-3/TRBV12-4
len: 16
j_gene: TRBJ2-3
d_gene: TRBD2

CDR3nt: TGCAGTGCTAGGTCGAGGGGGCAATCCCACGAGCAGTACTTC
CDR3aa: CSARSRGQSHEQYF
abundance: many
v_gene: TRBV20-1
len: 14
j_gene: TRBJ2-7
d_gene: TRBD1

CDR3nt: TGCGCCAGCAGCCAAGATCTGCAAGGACGAGAGACCCAGTACTTC
CDR3aa: CASSQDLQGRETQYF
abundance: many
v_gene: TRBV4-3
len: 15
j_gene: TRBJ2-5
d_gene: .

CDR3nt: TGCAGTGCTAGAGATCCGGGCAATTATAGCAATCAGCCCCAGCATTTT
CDR3aa: CSARDPGNYSNQPQHF
abundance: many
v_gene: TRBV20-1
len: 16
j_gene: TRBJ1-5
d_gene: .

CDR3nt: TGTGCCAGCGTCGCCGGGGGGCCGTTAAGCACAGATACGCAGTATTTT
CDR3aa: CASVAGGPLSTDTQYF
abundance: .
v_gene: TRBV28
len: 16
j_gene: TRBJ2-3
d_gene: .

CDR3nt: TGCGCCAGCAGGGGACAGGGGGCGAACACCGGGGAGCTGTTTTTT
CDR3aa: CASRGQGANTGELFF
abundance: many
v_gene: TRBV5-1
len: 15
j_gene: TRBJ2-2
d_gene: TRBD1

CDR3nt: TGTGCCAGCAGTCCTTTACTCGAGGGCTTTTATAGCAATCAGCCCCAGCATTTT
CDR3aa: CASSPLLEGFYSNQPQHF
abundance: many
v_gene: TRBV12-3/TRBV12-4
len: 18
j_gene: TRBJ1-5
d_gene: .

CDR3nt: TGTGCCAGCTTTCGGTCGGTGACGAACACTGAAGCTTTCTTT
CDR3aa: CASFRSVTNTEAFF
abundance: many
v_gene: TRBV12-3/TRBV12-4
len: 14
j_gene: TRBJ1-1
d_gene: .

CDR3nt: TGCGCCAGCAGCTTGATCGCGGTCCTGTCCTACAATGAGCAGTTCTTC
CDR3aa: CASSLIAVLSYNEQFF
abundance: .
v_gene: TRBV5-1
len: 16
j_gene: TRBJ2-1
d_gene: .

CDR3nt: TGTGCCAGCAGTTACTCTGTGGGGACAGGGGGCTTTGGCACTGAAGCTTTCTTT
CDR3aa: CASSYSVGTGGFGTEAFF
abundance: many
v_gene: TRBV6-5
len: 18
j_gene: TRBJ1-1
d_gene: TRBD1

CDR3nt: TGTGCCAGCAGCTTTTGGGGGGACTACTACAATGAGCAGTTCTTC
CDR3aa: CASSFWGDYYNEQFF
abundance: .
v_gene: TRBV5-4
len: 15
j_gene: TRBJ2-1
d_gene: TRBD2

CDR3nt: TGTGCCATCAGTGATGAACTGATCACAGATACGCAGTATTTT
CDR3aa: CAISDELITDTQYF
abundance: .
v_gene: TRBV10-3
len: 14
j_gene: TRBJ2-3
d_gene: .

CDR3nt: TGTGCCAGCAGCTTAAGGGCAGGGGCAACTAATGAAAAACTGTTTTTT
CDR3aa: CASSLRAGATNEKLFF
abundance: .
v_gene: TRBV7-2
len: 16
j_gene: TRBJ1-4
d_gene: .

CDR3nt: TGCAGTGCTAACCCCCACCTTACCCGGGACAGACGCTATGGCTACACCTTC
CDR3aa: CSANPHLTRDRRYGYTF
abundance: many
v_gene: TRBV20-1
len: 17
j_gene: TRBJ1-2
d_gene: TRBD1

CDR3nt: TGCAGCGGCCAGACCGCCCCCACAGATACGCAGTATTTT
CDR3aa: CSGQTAPTDTQYF
abundance: .
v_gene: TRBV29-1
len: 13
j_gene: TRBJ2-3
d_gene: .

CDR3nt: TGCAGTGCCCGAGGGGGGGGGCGGGAAGATACGCAGTATTTT
CDR3aa: CSARGGGREDTQYF
abundance: .
v_gene: TRBV20-1
len: 14
j_gene: TRBJ2-3
d_gene: .

CDR3nt: TGCGCCAGCAGCCAGACATTTTCCGGAATGAACACTGAAGCTTTCTTT
CDR3aa: CASSQTFSGMNTEAFF
abundance: .
v_gene: TRBV4-3
len: 16
j_gene: TRBJ1-1
d_gene: .

CDR3nt: TGCAGCGTTGCAGTGGGCTACACAGATACGCAGTATTTT
CDR3aa: CSVAVGYTDTQYF
abundance: many
v_gene: TRBV29-1
len: 13
j_gene: TRBJ2-3
d_gene: .

CDR3nt: TGCGCCAGCAGCCAAGGGAGAATTAGCGGCCCCTCGTACGAGACCCAGTACTTC
CDR3aa: CASSQGRISGPSYETQYF
abundance: .
v_gene: TRBV4-3
len: 18
j_gene: TRBJ2-5
d_gene: .

CDR3nt: TGCGCCAGCAGCTTGGCCGTCGGGGGGGGTTACAATGAGCAGTTCTTC
CDR3aa: CASSLAVGGGYNEQFF
abundance: many
v_gene: TRBV5-1
len: 16
j_gene: TRBJ2-1
d_gene: TRBD2

CDR3nt: TGCAGTGCTAGTTCCCGGGATTCGCAGTTCTTC
CDR3aa: CSASSRDSQFF
abundance: many
v_gene: TRBV20-1
len: 11
j_gene: TRBJ2-1
d_gene: .

CDR3nt: TGTGCCAGCAGTTTGGCAATCTACGAGCAGTACTTC
CDR3aa: CASSLAIYEQYF
abundance: many
v_gene: TRBV12-3/TRBV12-4
len: 12
j_gene: TRBJ2-7
d_gene: .

CDR3nt: TGCAGCGCGGGAGGCCAATACTATGGCTACACCTTC
CDR3aa: CSAGGQYYGYTF
abundance: .
v_gene: TRBV29-1
len: 12
j_gene: TRBJ1-2
d_gene: .

CDR3nt: TGTGCCAGCAGCCGACTACAGGCTCGGGGATTGGAAGCTTTCTTT
CDR3aa: CASSRLQARGLEAFF
abundance: .
v_gene: TRBV11-2
len: 15
j_gene: TRBJ1-1
d_gene: .

CDR3nt: TGCAGTGCTAGAGCCCGACCGGGACTGAGCTCCTACAATGAGCAGTTCTTC
CDR3aa: CSARARPGLSSYNEQFF
abundance: few
v_gene: TRBV20-1
len: 17
j_gene: TRBJ2-1
d_gene: .

CDR3nt: TGCGCCAGCAGCTTGGGGAGGGGTGAGGAAAGCTATGGCTACACCTTC
CDR3aa: CASSLGRGEESYGYTF
abundance: .
v_gene: TRBV5-1
len: 16
j_gene: TRBJ1-2
d_gene: .

CDR3nt: TGCGCCAGCAGCTTGGTACCATCTATCCGGCGGGGGGGTCAAAAAAACATTCAGTACTTC
CDR3aa: CASSLVPSIRRGGQKNIQYF
abundance: .
v_gene: TRBV5-1
len: 20
j_gene: TRBJ2-4
d_gene: TRBD2

CDR3nt: TGCAGTGCTCGGACAGGGGGCAGGTTTCAGCCCCAGCATTTT
CDR3aa: CSARTGGRFQPQHF
abundance: .
v_gene: TRBV20-1
len: 14
j_gene: TRBJ1-5
d_gene: TRBD1

CDR3nt: TGTGCCAGCAGTTTTGGGGTAGCGGGCCGTCTTTTGAATGAGCAGTTCTTC
CDR3aa: CASSFGVAGRLLNEQFF
abundance: .
v_gene: TRBV12-3/TRBV12-4
len: 17
j_gene: TRBJ2-1
d_gene: TRBD2

CDR3nt: TGTGCCAGCAGTGAATCGGTCGATGAGCAGTTCTTC
CDR3aa: CASSESVDEQFF
abundance: .
v_gene: TRBV25-1
len: 12
j_gene: TRBJ2-1
d_gene: .

CDR3nt: TGCAGCGTTGAAGTTTGGGCAGCTCGAGGGGGTGGGAGCACAGATACGCAGTATTTT
CDR3aa: CSVEVWAARGGGSTDTQYF
abundance: many
v_gene: TRBV29-1
len: 19
j_gene: TRBJ2-3
d_gene: .

CDR3nt: TGTGCCACAAAGGGTTCAGGGACGGTCCTCCGCGAGCAGTACTTC
CDR3aa: CATKGSGTVLREQYF
abundance: .
v_gene: TRBV6-2/TRBV6-3
len: 15
j_gene: TRBJ2-7
d_gene: .

CDR3nt: TGCAGTGCTGACCGCGGTGGGGGGACCCTAAGCTATGGCTACACCTTC
CDR3aa: CSADRGGGTLSYGYTF
abundance: few
v_gene: TRBV20-1
len: 16
j_gene: TRBJ1-2
d_gene: .

CDR3nt: TGTGCCAGCACCCGGGGGGCCAACGTCCTGACTTTC
CDR3aa: CASTRGANVLTF
abundance: many
v_gene: TRBV12-3/TRBV12-4
len: 12
j_gene: TRBJ2-6
d_gene: .

CDR3nt: TGTGCCAGCAGTTTATATTCTAATCGGGACATTAATGAAAAACTGTTTTTT
CDR3aa: CASSLYSNRDINEKLFF
abundance: .
v_gene: TRBV28
len: 17
j_gene: TRBJ1-4
d_gene: .

CDR3nt: TGCAGCGTTGAGTTCCCGGGACTAGCGGTTTACGAGCAGTACTTC
CDR3aa: CSVEFPGLAVYEQYF
abundance: many
v_gene: TRBV29-1
len: 15
j_gene: TRBJ2-7
d_gene: TRBD2